Following are 5 T cell receptor beta chains from one sample sequenced in a study of neoadjuvant nivolumab and ipilimumab in lung cancer. Clones were read by immunoSEQ multiplex PCR, and TCRdb kept only the in-frame ones, dropping some. The table lists fewer than 30,000 clones, 75% to 85% of them singletons. This sample comprised tumor tissue, obtained after neoadjuvant nivolumab, alone or with ipilimumab, at or shortly before surgery. The receptors stem from an adult with non-small cell lung cancer.

The chain links TRBV10-2 to TRBJ2-5; TRBD2 matches at 8 bases. With V trimmed by 2 bases and J by 1 base, 3 bases remained unmatched. In germline, CDR1 is WSHSY, CDR2 SAAADI. The CDR3 spans 15 residues. DNA of the CDR3: TGCGCCAGCAGTGAGGGGAGCGGGAGCCAAGAGACCCAGTACTTC. It translates to CASSEGSGSQETQYF.

This clone was counted between two and nine times. V gene TRBV7-9 combines with J gene TRBJ1-4, with D possibly being TRBD1 (5 bases). V dropped 6 bases and J dropped 6 bases, with 11 bases sitting between them. CDR1 is SEHNR and CDR2 is FQNEAQ in the germline V gene (reference sequence). This CDR3 has 13 amino acids. The DNA for the CDR3 is TGTGCCAGCAGACGTCCGGGGGATGAAAAACTGTTTTTT. Amino acid sequence: CASRRPGDEKLFF.

This sequence joins TRBV13 and TRBJ2-7; D is uncertain. Germline V gene lookup returns CDR1 PRHDT and CDR2 FYEKMQ (reference sequence). This CDR3 region has 14 residues. The V gene lost 2 bases and the J gene lost 2 bases, with 10 bases spanning the gap. In DNA form, the CDR3 reads TGTGCCAGCAGCTTATCGGGCCAAACCTACGAGCAGTACTTC. It translates to CASSLSGQTYEQYF.

Only one count was recorded for this clone. The chain couples TRBV10-2 to TRBJ2-3, with D possibly matching TRBD2 (6 bases). Germline V gives CDR1 WSHSY, CDR2 SAAADI. Trimming took off 6 bases at V and 2 bases at J, with 15 bases between the two ends. This CDR3 region has 15 residues. The CDR3 coding sequence is TGCGCCAGCAGGATCCGGGACTCGTACACAGATACGCAGTATTTT. It codes for CASRIRDSYTDTQYF.

The rearrangement uses TRBV5-5 and TRBJ1-1; no clear D. Germline CDR1 SGHKS, CDR2 YYEKEE (reference sequence). This CDR3 has 12 amino acids. The V gene lost 3 bases and the J gene lost 1 base, with 4 bases spanning the gap. The DNA for the CDR3 is TGTGCCAGCAGCTCTGCGAACACTGAAGCTTTCTTT. It specifies CASSSANTEAFF.